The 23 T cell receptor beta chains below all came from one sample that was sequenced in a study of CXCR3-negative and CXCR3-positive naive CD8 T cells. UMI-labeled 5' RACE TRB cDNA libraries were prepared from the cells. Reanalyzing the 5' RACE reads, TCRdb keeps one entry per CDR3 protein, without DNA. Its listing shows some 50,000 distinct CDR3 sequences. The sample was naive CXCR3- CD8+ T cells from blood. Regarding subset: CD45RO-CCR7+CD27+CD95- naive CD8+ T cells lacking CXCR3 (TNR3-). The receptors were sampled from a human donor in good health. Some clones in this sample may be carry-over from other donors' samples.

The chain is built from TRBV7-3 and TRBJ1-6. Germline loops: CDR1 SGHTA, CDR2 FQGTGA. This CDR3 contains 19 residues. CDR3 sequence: CASSFCSENRSSYNSPLHF.

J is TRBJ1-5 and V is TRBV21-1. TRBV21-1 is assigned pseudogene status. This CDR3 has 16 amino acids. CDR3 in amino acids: CASSNKGSLGTEPQHF.

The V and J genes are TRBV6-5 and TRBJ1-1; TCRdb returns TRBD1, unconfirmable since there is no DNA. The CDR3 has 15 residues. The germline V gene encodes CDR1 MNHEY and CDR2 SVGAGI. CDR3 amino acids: CASSLGTGGRTEAFF.

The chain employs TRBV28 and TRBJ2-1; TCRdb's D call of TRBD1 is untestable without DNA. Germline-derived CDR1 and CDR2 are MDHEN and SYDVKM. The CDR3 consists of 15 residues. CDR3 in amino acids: CASSFPGGRPNEQFF.

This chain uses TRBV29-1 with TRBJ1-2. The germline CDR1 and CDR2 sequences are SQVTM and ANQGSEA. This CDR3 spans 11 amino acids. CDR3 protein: CSVEEYYGYTF. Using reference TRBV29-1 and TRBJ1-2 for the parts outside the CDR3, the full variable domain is SAVISQKPSRDICQRGTSLTIQCQVDSQVTMMFWYRQQPGQSLTLIATANQGSEATYESGFVIDKFPISRPNLTFSTLTVSNMSPEDSSIYLCSVEEYYGYTFGSGTRLTVV.

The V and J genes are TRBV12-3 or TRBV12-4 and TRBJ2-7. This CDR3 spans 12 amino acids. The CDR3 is CASSSGLNEQYF.

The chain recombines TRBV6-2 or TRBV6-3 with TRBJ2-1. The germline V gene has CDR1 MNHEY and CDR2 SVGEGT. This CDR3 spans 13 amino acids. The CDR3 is CASSFGPNNEQFF.

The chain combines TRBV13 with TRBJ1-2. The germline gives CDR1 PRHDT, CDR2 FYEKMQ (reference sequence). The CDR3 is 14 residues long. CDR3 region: CASSLGRTNYGYTF.

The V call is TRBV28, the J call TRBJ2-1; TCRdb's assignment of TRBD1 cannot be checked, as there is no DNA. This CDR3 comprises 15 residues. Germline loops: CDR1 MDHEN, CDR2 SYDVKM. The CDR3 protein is CASSPDRDLYNEQFF.

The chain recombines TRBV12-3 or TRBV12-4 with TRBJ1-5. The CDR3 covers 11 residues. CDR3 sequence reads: CASSTGQPQHF.

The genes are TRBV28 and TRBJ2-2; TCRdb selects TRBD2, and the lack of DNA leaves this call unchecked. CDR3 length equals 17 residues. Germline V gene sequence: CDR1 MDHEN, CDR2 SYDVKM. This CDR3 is CASSVGLAGVTTGELFF.

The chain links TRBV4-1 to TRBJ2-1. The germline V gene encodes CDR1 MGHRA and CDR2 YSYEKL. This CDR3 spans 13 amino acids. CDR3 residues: CASSQPESNEQFF.

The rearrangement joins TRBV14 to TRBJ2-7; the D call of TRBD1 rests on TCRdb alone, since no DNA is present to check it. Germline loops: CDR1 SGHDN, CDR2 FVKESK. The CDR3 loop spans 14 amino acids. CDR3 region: CASSPSGGPYEQYF.

CDR3 protein: CASSPRGGAGELFF. This chain links TRBV27 with TRBJ2-2; with no DNA, the TCRdb D assignment of TRBD2 cannot be verified. The CDR3 totals 14 residues. The germline gives CDR1 MNHEY, CDR2 SMNVEV (reference sequence).

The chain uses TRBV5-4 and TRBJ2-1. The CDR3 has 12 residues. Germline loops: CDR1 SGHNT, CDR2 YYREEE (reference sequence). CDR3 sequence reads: CASSSTYNEQFF.

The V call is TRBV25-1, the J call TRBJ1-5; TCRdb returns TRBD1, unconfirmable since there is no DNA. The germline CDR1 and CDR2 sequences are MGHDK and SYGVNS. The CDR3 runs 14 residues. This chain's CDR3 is CASSGRDPGQPQHF.

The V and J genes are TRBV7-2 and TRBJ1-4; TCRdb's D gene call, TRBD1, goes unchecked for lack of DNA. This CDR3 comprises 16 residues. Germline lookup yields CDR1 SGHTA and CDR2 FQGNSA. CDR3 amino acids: CASSAPAGGPNEKLFF. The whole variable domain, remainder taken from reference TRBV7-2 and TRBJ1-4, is GAGVSQSPSNKVTEKGKDVELRCDPISGHTALYWYRQSLGQGLEFLIYFQGNSAPDKSGLPSDRFSAERTGGSVSTLTIQRTQQEDSAVYLCASSAPAGGPNEKLFFGSGTQLSVL.

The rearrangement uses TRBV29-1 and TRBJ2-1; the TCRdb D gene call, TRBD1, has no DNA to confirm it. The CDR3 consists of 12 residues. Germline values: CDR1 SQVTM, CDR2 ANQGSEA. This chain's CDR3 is CSVEINLFEQFF.

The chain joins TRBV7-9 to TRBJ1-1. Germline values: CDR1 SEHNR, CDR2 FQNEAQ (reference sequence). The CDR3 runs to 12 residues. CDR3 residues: CASSLGAAEAFF.

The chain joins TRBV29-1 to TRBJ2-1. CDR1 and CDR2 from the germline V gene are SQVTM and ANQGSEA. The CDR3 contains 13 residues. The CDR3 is CSVEIGSYNEQFF.

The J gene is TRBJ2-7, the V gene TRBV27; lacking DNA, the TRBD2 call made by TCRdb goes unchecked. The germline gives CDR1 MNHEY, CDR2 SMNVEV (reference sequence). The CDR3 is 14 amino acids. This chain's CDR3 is CASSTGLAVYEQYF.

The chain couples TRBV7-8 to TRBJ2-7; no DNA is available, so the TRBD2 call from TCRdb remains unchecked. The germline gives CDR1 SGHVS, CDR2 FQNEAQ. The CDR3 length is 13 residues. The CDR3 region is CASGLGLLYEQYF.

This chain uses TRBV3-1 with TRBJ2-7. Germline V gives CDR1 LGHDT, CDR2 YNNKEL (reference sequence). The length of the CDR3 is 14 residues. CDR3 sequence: CASSQTQEAYEQYF.